The 5 T cell receptor beta chains reported below all come from one sample, sequenced in a study of blood T cell repertoires in COVID-19. Libraries were prepared by immunoSEQ multiplex PCR; TCRdb keeps only in-frame clonotypes and omits some of them. In the table there are about 190,000 clones, approximately 82% of which are singletons. Sequenced sample: PBMCs or T cells enriched from blood (not recorded which). The receptors were sampled from a woman aged 45-60 years who had recovered from COVID-19.

This clone was observed once. The chain recombines TRBV27 with TRBJ1-2, with D possibly matching TRBD1 (5 bases). Germline CDR1 is MNHEY and CDR2 is SMNVEV (reference sequence). Trimming shortened V by 4 bases and J by 2 bases, and 14 bases separated the two germline ends. CDR3 length: 15 amino acids. The chain's CDR3 is CASSSWGRANYGYTF. The CDR3 nucleotides are TGTGCCAGCAGTTCTTGGGGCAGAGCGAACTATGGCTACACCTTC.

V and J are TRBV7-6 and TRBJ2-3; possible D gene TRBD1, 6 bases. Germline CDR1 and CDR2: SGHVS and FNYEAQ. CDR3 length: 15 residues. V was clipped by 3 bases and J by 4 bases, with 14 bases between them. CDR3 DNA: TGTGCCAGCAGCTTGAGACAGGTTCCTTCAGATACGCAGTATTTT. Translating gives CASSLRQVPSDTQYF.

The CDR3 here is CASSFDRMNTEAFF. DNA for the CDR3: TGTGCCAGCAGCTTTGACAGAATGAACACTGAAGCTTTCTTT. The chain recombines TRBV7-3 with TRBJ1-1; TRBD1 is a possible D gene (5 bases). Trimming left V 3 bases short and J 0 bases short, with 8 bases between. CDR3 size: 14 residues. Germline V gives CDR1 SGHTA, CDR2 FQGTGA.

The chain combines TRBV18 with TRBJ2-7; 10 bases line up with TRBD1. The V and J ends lost 5 bases and 5 bases, in that order; junction bases with no gene match: 6. This CDR3 comprises 14 residues. Germline CDR1 KGHSH, CDR2 LQKENI. The CDR3 DNA sequence: TGTGCCAGCTCAACTCGGACAGGGGGGGACGAGCAGTACTTC. The encoded protein is CASSTRTGGDEQYF.

The chain has TRBV7-2 and TRBJ2-5, with D maybe TRBD2 (5 bases). The germline V gene has CDR1 SGHTA and CDR2 FQGNSA. The CDR3 runs to 16 residues. Trimming pared 5 bases from V and 5 bases from J, leaving 21 bases between. CDR3 sequence: CASSAVGGIHRETQYF. For the CDR3, the DNA is TGTGCCAGCAGCGCCGTCGGAGGAATCCACCGGGAGACCCAGTACTTC.